This is a list of T cell receptor beta chains from one sample in a study of cytomegalovirus exposure and HLA in healthy donors. The protocol was immunoSEQ multiplex PCR, while the TCRdb copy is restricted to in-frame clones and leaves out a portion. The top ten clones hold about 8.3% of a sample with 110,000 or so clones, around four fifths of them seen once. The sample consisted of PBMCs. All receptors derive from a woman aged 40 to 50 in good health and CMV-seropositive. The CDR3 runs from the conserved cysteine through the conserved F or W. D genes are given only for firm matches. Clone size is given for some rows only: seen once, a few or many times, or a class if the clone is expanded.

D | size | J | V | length | CDR3 | DNA
TRBD2 | - | TRBJ2-1 | TRBV27 | 15 | CASSFAASGNDEQFF | TGTGCCAGCAGTTTTGCGGCTAGCGGGAACGATGAGCAGTTCTTC
- | - | TRBJ1-4 | TRBV7-9 | 11 | CSSSLLEKLFF | TGTTCCAGCAGCTTACTCGAAAAACTGTTTTTT
TRBD1 | - | TRBJ2-3 | TRBV19 | 15 | CASSAPGQGVDTQYF | TGTGCCAGTAGTGCTCCGGGACAGGGGGTAGATACGCAGTATTTT
- | few | TRBJ2-2 | TRBV11-2 | 15 | CASSSLRGGTGELFF | TGTGCCAGCAGCTCCTTGCGGGGTGGCACCGGGGAGCTGTTTTTT
- | - | TRBJ2-5 | TRBV4-2 | 17 | CASSQRPRASGQETQYF | TGTGCCAGCAGCCAACGTCCGAGGGCAAGCGGCCAAGAGACCCAGTACTTC
TRBD2 | once | TRBJ2-1 | TRBV5-1 | 15 | CASSRGLADYNEQFF | TGCGCCAGCAGCCGCGGACTAGCGGATTACAATGAGCAGTTCTTC
- | - | TRBJ1-1 | TRBV28 | 15 | CASSLHQGMNTEAFF | TGTGCCAGCAGTCTCCATCAGGGGATGAACACTGAAGCTTTCTTT
TRBD1 | - | TRBJ1-5 | TRBV7-9 | 15 | CASSPDRGMDQPQHF | TGTGCCAGCAGCCCGGACAGGGGGATGGATCAGCCCCAGCATTTT
TRBD1 | - | TRBJ2-1 | TRBV29-1 | 14 | CSVGKQGAYNEQFF | TGCAGCGTTGGTAAACAGGGGGCTTACAATGAGCAGTTCTTC
- | - | TRBJ1-2 | TRBV10-1 | 14 | CASSLTDRRYGYTF | TGCGCCAGCTCCCTTACCGACAGGCGCTATGGCTACACCTTC
TRBD1 | - | TRBJ1-1 | TRBV7-9 | 15 | CASSPGRDRNTEAFF | TGTGCCAGCAGCCCCGGGAGGGACAGGAACACTGAAGCTTTCTTT
TRBD1 | - | TRBJ1-2 | TRBV5-8 | 13 | CASSPRGNYGYTF | TGTGCCAGCAGCCCCAGGGGGAACTATGGCTACACCTTC
- | - | TRBJ2-2 | TRBV19 | 16 | CASSSAGAPGTGELFF | TGTGCCAGTAGCTCGGCAGGGGCGCCGGGCACCGGGGAGCTGTTTTTT
TRBD1 | - | TRBJ2-7 | TRBV12-5 | 13 | CASGLTGGTEQYF | TGTGCTAGTGGTTTGACAGGGGGCACCGAGCAGTACTTC
- | - | TRBJ2-4 | TRBV28 | 14 | CASSFRDPKNIQYF | TGTGCCAGCAGTTTTCGGGATCCCAAAAACATTCAGTACTTC
- | - | TRBJ2-7 | TRBV10-1 | 15 | CASSDYASSSYEQYF | TGCGCCAGCAGTGACTACGCTAGCAGCTCCTACGAGCAGTACTTC
- | once | TRBJ1-6 | TRBV4-1 | 10 | CASSLAHLHF | TGCGCCAGCAGCTTGGCTCACCTCCACTTT
TRBD2 | few | TRBJ2-7 | TRBV7-8 | 16 | CASSLRLAGLSYEQYF | TGTGCCAGCAGCTTACGACTAGCGGGGCTCTCCTACGAGCAGTACTTC
TRBD1 | few | TRBJ1-5 | TRBV18 | 16 | CASSPSRRGPHQPQHF | TGTGCCAGCTCACCATCACGCAGGGGGCCGCATCAGCCCCAGCATTTT
TRBD2 | - | TRBJ2-7 | TRBV18 | 14 | CASSLGLAGDEQYF | TGTGCCAGCTCACTGGGACTAGCGGGAGACGAGCAGTACTTC
TRBD1 | - | TRBJ1-1 | TRBV5-1 | 14 | CASVQGAQDTEAFF | TGCGCCAGCGTACAGGGGGCGCAGGACACTGAAGCTTTCTTT
TRBD1 | - | TRBJ2-3 | TRBV28 | 16 | CASSFARTGRRDTQYF | TGTGCCAGCAGTTTTGCCCGGACAGGGAGAAGAGATACGCAGTATTTT
- | - | TRBJ2-7 | TRBV29-1 | 13 | CSVAGGPSYEQYF | TGCAGCGTTGCCGGGGGGCCAAGCTACGAGCAGTACTTC
- | - | TRBJ1-6 | TRBV2 | 15 | CASSEALIFHSPLHF | TGTGCCAGCAGTGAAGCCCTAATTTTTCATTCACCCCTCCACTTT
TRBD2 | - | TRBJ2-5 | TRBV7-7 | 15 | CATGTSGGLGATQYF | TGTGCCACCGGGACTAGCGGGGGGCTGGGGGCGACCCAGTACTTC
TRBD2 | - | TRBJ2-5 | TRBV4-2 | 15 | CASSQVASGQETQYF | TGTGCCAGCAGCCAAGTTGCTAGCGGCCAAGAGACCCAGTACTTC
- | - | TRBJ2-7 | TRBV4-3 | 13 | CASSLSTTYEQYF | TGCGCCAGCAGCCTGAGTACGACCTACGAGCAGTACTTC
- | few | TRBJ2-6 | TRBV6-1 | 15 | CASSSGLSGANVLTF | TGTGCCAGCAGTTCAGGGTTATCTGGGGCCAACGTCCTGACTTTC
- | - | TRBJ2-1 | TRBV5-1 | 15 | CASSLVAGEYNEQFF | TGCGCCAGCAGCTTGGTGGCAGGGGAGTACAATGAGCAGTTCTTC
TRBD1 | - | TRBJ1-3 | TRBV2 | 14 | CASSEQGTGNTIYF | TGTGCCAGCAGCGAACAGGGGACTGGAAACACCATATATTTT
TRBD2 | few | TRBJ2-1 | TRBV5-1 | 19 | CASSLGHGTSGTGYNEQFF | TGCGCCAGCAGCTTGGGGCATGGGACTAGCGGGACTGGGTACAATGAGCAGTTCTTC
TRBD1 | - | TRBJ1-6 | TRBV10-1 | 13 | CASSGQGNSPLHF | TGCGCCAGCAGTGGACAGGGAAATTCACCCCTCCACTTT
- | - | TRBJ2-7 | TRBV5-6 | 13 | CASSSGPPYEQYF | TGTGCCAGCAGCTCAGGGCCCCCCTACGAGCAGTACTTC
TRBD1 | - | TRBJ2-5 | TRBV4-2 | 16 | CASSQEFMGQQETQYF | TGTGCCAGCAGCCAAGAATTTATGGGACAGCAAGAGACCCAGTACTTC
- | few | TRBJ1-1 | TRBV7-2 | 17 | CASSFPVAFPLDTEAFF | TGTGCCAGCAGCTTCCCTGTTGCGTTCCCTTTAGACACTGAAGCTTTCTTT